This T cell receptor beta chain was sequenced during a study of blood T cell repertoires in COVID-19. Study information: Samples came from the United States, Italy and Spain, spanning acute and convalescent COVID-19. The analysed material was cDNA or gDNA that came from T cells, B-cell-depleted T cells, or PBMCs.

V was cut by 1 base and J by 0 bases, with 10 bases left in between. Germline-derived CDR1 and CDR2 are LNHNV and YYDKDF (reference sequence). The CDR3 has 17 amino acids. In the original processing: How many nucleated cells were present was estimated from reference gene primer amplification. Libraries were prepared by immunoSEQ multiplex PCR; TCRdb keeps only in-frame clonotypes and omits some of them. V, J and clone size are taken as reported in that table, and D and trimming were inferred from the DNA itself. The sample yields some 380,000 clones, around 90% seen once. This chain links TRBV15 with TRBJ1-6; D is uncertain. Sequencing was done on a sample of peripheral blood. This receptor was identified in a man between 18 and 29 years old with active or convalescent COVID-19. CDR3 nucleotide sequence: TGTGCCACCAGCAGAGTGGTGGTGAGCTCCTATAATTCACCCCTCCACTTT. It specifies CATSRVVVSSYNSPLHF.